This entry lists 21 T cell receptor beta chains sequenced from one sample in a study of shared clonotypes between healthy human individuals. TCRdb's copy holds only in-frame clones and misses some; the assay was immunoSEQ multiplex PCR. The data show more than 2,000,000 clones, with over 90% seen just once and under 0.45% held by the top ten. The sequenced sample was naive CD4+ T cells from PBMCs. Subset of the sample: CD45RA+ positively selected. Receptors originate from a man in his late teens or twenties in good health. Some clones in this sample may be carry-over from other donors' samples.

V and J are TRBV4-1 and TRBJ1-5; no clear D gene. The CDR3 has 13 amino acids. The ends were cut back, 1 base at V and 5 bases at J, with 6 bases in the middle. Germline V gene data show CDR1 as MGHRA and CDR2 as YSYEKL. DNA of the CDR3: TGCGCCAGCAGCCAAGGCACCGATCAGCCCCAGCATTTT. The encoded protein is CASSQGTDQPQHF.

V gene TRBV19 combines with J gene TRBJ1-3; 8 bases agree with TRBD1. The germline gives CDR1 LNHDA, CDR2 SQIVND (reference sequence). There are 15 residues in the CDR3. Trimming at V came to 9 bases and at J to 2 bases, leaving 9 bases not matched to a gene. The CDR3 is CASSTDRGPGNTIYF. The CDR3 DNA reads TGTGCCAGCTCCACCGACAGGGGCCCTGGAAACACCATATATTTT.

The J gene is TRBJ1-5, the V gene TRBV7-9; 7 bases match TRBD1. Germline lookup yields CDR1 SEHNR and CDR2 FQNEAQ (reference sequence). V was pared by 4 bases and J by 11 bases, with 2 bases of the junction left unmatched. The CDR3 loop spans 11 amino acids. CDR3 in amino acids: CASSSGQAQHF. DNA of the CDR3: TGTGCCAGCAGCTCCGGACAGGCCCAGCATTTT.

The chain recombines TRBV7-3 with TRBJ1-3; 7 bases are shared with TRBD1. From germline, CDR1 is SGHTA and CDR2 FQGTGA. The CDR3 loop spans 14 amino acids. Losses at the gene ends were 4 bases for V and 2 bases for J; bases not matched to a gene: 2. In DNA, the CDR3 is TGTGCCAGCAGCTCCCAGGGGGCTGGAAACACCATATATTTT. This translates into CASSSQGAGNTIYF.

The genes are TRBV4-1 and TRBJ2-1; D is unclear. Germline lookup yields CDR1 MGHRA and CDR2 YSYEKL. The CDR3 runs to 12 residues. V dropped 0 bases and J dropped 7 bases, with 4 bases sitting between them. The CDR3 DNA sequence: TGCGCCAGCAGCCAAGATATAAATGAGCAGTTCTTC. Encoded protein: CASSQDINEQFF.

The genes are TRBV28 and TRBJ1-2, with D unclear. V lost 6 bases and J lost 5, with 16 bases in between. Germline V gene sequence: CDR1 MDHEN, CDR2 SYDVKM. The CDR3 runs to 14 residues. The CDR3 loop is CASSRVGHRYGYTF. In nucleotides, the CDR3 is TGTGCCAGCAGCCGAGTTGGGCATCGGTATGGCTACACCTTC.

CDR3 coding DNA: TGTGCCAGCAGCCTGGGGACAGGAGCCTCCTACGAGCAGTACTTC. Translated: CASSLGTGASYEQYF. J is TRBJ2-7 and V is TRBV7-9; TRBD1 agrees at 8 bases. Germline V gives CDR1 SEHNR, CDR2 FQNEAQ (reference sequence). The V and J ends lost 5 bases and 0 bases, in that order; junction bases with no gene match: 6. The CDR3 runs to 15 residues.

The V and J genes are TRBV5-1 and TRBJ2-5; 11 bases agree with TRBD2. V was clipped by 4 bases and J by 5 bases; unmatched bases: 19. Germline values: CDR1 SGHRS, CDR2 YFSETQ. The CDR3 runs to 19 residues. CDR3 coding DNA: TGCGCCAGCAGCCCCGGTATTATCCAGGGGACTAGCGGTTCGGAGACCCAGTACTTC. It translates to CASSPGIIQGTSGSETQYF.

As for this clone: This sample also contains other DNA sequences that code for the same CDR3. The CDR3 reads CASSLIPGDEQFF. CDR3 coding DNA: TGCGCCAGCAGCTTGATTCCGGGGGATGAGCAGTTCTTC. The genes are TRBV5-1 and TRBJ2-1, with D possibly being TRBD2 (6 bases). The CDR3 has 13 residues. The V and J ends lost 1 base and 8 bases respectively, with 10 bases between them. Germline V gives CDR1 SGHRS, CDR2 YFSETQ.

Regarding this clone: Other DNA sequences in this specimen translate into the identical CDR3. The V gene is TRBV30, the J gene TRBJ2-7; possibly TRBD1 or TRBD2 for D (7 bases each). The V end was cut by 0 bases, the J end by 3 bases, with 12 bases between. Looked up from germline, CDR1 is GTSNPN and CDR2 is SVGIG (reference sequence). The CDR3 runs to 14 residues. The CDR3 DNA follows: TGTGCCTGGAGTGTTCAGGGGGGGAACTACGAGCAGTACTTC. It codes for CAWSVQGGNYEQYF.

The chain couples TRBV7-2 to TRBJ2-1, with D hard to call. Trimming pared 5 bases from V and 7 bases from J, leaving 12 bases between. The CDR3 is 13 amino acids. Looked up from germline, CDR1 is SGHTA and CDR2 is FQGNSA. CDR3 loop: CASSPRFGNEQFF. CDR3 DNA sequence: TGTGCCAGCAGCCCACGGTTCGGGAATGAGCAGTTCTTC.

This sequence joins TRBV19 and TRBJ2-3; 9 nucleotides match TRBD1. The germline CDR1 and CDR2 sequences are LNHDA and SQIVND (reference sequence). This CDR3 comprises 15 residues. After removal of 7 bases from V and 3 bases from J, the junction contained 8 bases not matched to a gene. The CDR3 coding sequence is TGTGCCAGTACACAAACCGGGACAGGGACAGATACGCAGTATTTT. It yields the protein CASTQTGTGTDTQYF. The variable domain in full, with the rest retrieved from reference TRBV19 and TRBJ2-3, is DGGITQSPKYLFRKEGQNVTLSCEQNLNHDAMYWYRQDPGQGLRLIYYSQIVNDFQKGDIAEGYSVSREKKESFPLTVTSAQKNPTAFYLCASTQTGTGTDTQYFGPGTRLTVL.

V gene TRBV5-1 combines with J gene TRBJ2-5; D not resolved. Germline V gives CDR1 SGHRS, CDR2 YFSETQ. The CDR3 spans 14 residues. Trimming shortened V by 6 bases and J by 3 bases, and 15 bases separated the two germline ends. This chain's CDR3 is CASNKLTGEETQYF. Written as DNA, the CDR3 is TGCGCCAGCAACAAACTAACCGGCGAAGAGACCCAGTACTTC.

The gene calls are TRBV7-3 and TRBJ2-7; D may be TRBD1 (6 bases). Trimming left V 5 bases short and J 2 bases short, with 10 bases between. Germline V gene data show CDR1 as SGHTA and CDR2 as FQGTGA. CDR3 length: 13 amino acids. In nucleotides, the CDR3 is TGTGCCAGCAGCCCGGACAGAACCTACGAGCAGTACTTC. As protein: CASSPDRTYEQYF.

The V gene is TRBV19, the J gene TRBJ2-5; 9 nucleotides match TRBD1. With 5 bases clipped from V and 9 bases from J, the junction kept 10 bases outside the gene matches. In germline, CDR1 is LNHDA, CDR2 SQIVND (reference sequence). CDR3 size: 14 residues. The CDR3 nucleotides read TGTGCCAGTAGTGTGGACAGGGGCCCAGGGGCCCAGTACTTC. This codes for CASSVDRGPGAQYF.

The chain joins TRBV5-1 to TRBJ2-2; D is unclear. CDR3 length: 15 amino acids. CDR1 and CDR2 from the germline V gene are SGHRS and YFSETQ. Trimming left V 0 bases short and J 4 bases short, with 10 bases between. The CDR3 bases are TGCGCCAGCAGCTTGGTAACGGTGGGCACCGGGGAGCTGTTTTTT. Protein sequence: CASSLVTVGTGELFF. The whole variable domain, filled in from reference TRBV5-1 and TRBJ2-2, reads KAGVTQTPRYLIKTRGQQVTLSCSPISGHRSVSWYQQTPGQGLQFLFEYFSETQRNKGNFPGRFSGRQFSNSRSEMNVSTLELGDSALYLCASSLVTVGTGELFFGEGSRLTVL.

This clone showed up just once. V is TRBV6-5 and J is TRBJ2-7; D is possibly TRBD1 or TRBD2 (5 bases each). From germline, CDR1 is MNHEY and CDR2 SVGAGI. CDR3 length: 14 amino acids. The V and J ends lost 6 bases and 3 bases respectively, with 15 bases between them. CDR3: CASRKGDSNYEQYF. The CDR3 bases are TGTGCCAGCAGGAAGGGAGACAGTAACTACGAGCAGTACTTC.

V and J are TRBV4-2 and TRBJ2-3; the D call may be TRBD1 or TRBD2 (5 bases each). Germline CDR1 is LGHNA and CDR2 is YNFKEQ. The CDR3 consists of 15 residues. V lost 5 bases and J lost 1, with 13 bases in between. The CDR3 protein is CASSRVGVGTDTQYF. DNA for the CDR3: TGTGCCAGCAGCAGGGTGGGGGTCGGCACAGATACGCAGTATTTT.

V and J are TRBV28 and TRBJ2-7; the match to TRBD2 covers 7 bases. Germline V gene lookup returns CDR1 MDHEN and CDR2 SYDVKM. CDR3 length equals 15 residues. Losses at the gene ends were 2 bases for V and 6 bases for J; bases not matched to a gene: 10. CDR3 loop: CASSLAGLNTAEQYF. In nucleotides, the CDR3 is TGTGCCAGCAGTTTAGCGGGACTAAATACGGCCGAGCAGTACTTC.

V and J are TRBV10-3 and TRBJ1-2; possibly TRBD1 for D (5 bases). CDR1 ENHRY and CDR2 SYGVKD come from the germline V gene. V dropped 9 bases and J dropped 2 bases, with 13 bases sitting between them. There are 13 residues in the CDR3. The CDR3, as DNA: TGTGCCATTTCGACAGAACCAAACTATGGCTACACCTTC. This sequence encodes CAISTEPNYGYTF.

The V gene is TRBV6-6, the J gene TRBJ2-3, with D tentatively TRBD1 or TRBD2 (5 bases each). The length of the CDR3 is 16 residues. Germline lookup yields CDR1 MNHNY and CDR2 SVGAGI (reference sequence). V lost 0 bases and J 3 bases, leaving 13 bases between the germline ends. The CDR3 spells CASSYSGLRGTDTQYF. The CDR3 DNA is TGTGCCAGCAGTTACTCGGGCCTGAGGGGTACAGATACGCAGTATTTT.